This entry describes one T cell receptor beta chain. Its antigen is not identified. This entry is derived from a study of shared clonotypes between healthy human individuals. Study information: The plates for each donor numbered three CD4 naive, three CD4 memory, two CD8 naive and one CD8 memory. General study findings and limits: Tissue TCR repertoires likely differ from these blood-only repertoires.

At a deep level, the assay was run. Splitting of each subset's genomic DNA was done evenly across several immunoSEQ plates. Some clones are missing from TCRdb's copy, which holds only in-frame ones; the method was immunoSEQ multiplex PCR. The repertoire holds under 1,100,000 clones, about four fifths seen once, with 0.5% to 0.65% in the top ten. Germline V gene sequence: CDR1 SNHLY, CDR2 FYNNEI. This CDR3 region has 14 residues. V was trimmed by 6 bases and J by 6 bases, leaving 18 bases between them. The chain combines TRBV2 with TRBJ2-7; D not resolved. This clonotype was sampled from a man between 18 and 29 years old in good health. Some clones in this sample may be carry-over from other donors' samples. What was sequenced was memory CD4+ T cells from PBMCs. Subset: CD45RA-negative fraction. CDR3 region: CASRRIFKTGEQYF. The CDR3 DNA sequence: TGTGCCAGCAGAAGAATTTTCAAGACCGGCGAGCAGTACTTC.